This T cell receptor (beta chain) was captured by sequencing in a study of PD-1 blockade in classical Hodgkin lymphoma. The CDR3 has 14 residues. The V gene end was trimmed by 3 bases and the J gene end by 5 bases; junction bases not matched to a gene: 5. Germline CDR1 is SGHAT and CDR2 is FQNNGV. Here immunoSEQ multiplex PCR was the method, and the copy in TCRdb shows in-frame clones only, minus some. The sample lists about 36,000 clones; roughly three quarters were seen once. Following autologous stem cell transplantation, relapse occurred in every patient, and exposure to brentuximab vedotin varied.

The TCR sequence derives from a human donor with classical Hodgkin lymphoma. The sequences come from peripheral blood mononuclear cells (PBMCs), collected before the second cycle of nivolumab. This chain joins TRBV11-2 and TRBJ2-5, with 8 nucleotides matching TRBD2. The CDR3 DNA follows: TGTGCCAGCAGCTTCCGGCTAGCGGGCGAGACCCAGTACTTC. The encoded protein is CASSFRLAGETQYF. Together with reference TRBV11-2 and TRBJ2-5, the CDR3 gives the full variable domain: EAGVAQSPRYKIIEKRQSVAFWCNPISGHATLYWYQQILGQGPKLLIQFQNNGVVDDSQLPKDRFSAERLKGVDSTLKIQPAKLEDSAVYLCASSFRLAGETQYFGPGTRLLVL.